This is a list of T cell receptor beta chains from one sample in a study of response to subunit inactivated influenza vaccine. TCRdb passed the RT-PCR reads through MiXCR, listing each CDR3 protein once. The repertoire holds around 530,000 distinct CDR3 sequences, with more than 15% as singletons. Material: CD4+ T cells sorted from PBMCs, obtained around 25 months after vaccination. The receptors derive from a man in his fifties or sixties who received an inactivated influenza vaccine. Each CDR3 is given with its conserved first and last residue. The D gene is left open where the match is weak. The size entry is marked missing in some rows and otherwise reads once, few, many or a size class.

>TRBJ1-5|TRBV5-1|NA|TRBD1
CASSEQGVAGQPQHF
TGCGCCAGCAGCGAACAGGGGGTGGCCGGGCAGCCCCAGCATTTT
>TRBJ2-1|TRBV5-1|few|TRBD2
CASSLQLAGGYNEQFF
TGCGCCAGCAGCTTGCAGCTAGCGGGAGGATACAATGAGCAGTTCTTC
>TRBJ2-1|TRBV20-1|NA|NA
CSAREVRSSYNEQFF
TGCAGTGCTAGAGAAGTGCGTAGCTCCTACAATGAGCAGTTCTTC
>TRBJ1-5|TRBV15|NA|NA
CATSRSTGENQPQHF
TGTGCCACCAGCAGATCGACAGGAGAAAATCAGCCCCAGCATTTT
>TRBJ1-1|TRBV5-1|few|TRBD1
CASSPGTGVWTEAFF
TGCGCCAGCAGCCCGGGGACAGGGGTCTGGACTGAAGCTTTCTTT
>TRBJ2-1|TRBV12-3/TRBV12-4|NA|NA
CASSFSRRYNEQFF
TGTGCCAGCAGTTTTAGCAGGAGATACAATGAGCAGTTCTTC
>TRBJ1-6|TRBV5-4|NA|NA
CASSFKGDSPLHF
TGTGCCAGCAGCTTTAAGGGAGATTCACCCCTCCACTTT
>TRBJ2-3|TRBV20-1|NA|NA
CSAFDRRTTDTQYF
TGCAGTGCCTTTGACAGGCGGACCACAGATACGCAGTATTTT
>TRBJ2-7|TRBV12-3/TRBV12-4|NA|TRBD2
CASTGTSSSYEQYF
TGTGCCAGCACCGGGACTAGTAGCTCCTACGAGCAGTACTTC
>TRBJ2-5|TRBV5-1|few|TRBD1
CASRTGYMEETQYF
TGCGCCAGCCGGACAGGGTACATGGAAGAGACCCAGTACTTC
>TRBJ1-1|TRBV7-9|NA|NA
CASSLVGGGEAFF
TGTGCCAGCAGCTTAGTCGGGGGAGGAGAAGCTTTCTTT
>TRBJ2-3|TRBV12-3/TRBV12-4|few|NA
CASSMRGFTDTQYF
TGTGCCAGCAGTATGAGGGGTTTCACAGATACGCAGTATTTT
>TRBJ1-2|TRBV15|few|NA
CATSRVVRDSSPYGYTF
TGTGCCACCAGCAGAGTGGTCCGGGACTCCTCACCGTATGGCTACACCTTC
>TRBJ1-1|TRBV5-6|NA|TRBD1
CASSLGPGTVLNTEAFF
TGTGCCAGCAGCCTCGGTCCCGGGACAGTCTTGAACACTGAAGCTTTCTTT
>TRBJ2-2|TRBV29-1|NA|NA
CSVFSSPGELFF
TGCAGCGTCTTTAGTAGCCCCGGGGAGCTGTTTTTT
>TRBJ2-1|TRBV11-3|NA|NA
CASSLGASEQFF
TGTGCCAGCAGCTTAGGGGCTAGTGAGCAGTTCTTC
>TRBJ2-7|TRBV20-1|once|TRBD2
CSARDGTSGRRSYEQYF
TGCAGTGCTAGAGACGGGACTAGCGGGAGGCGCTCCTACGAGCAGTACTTC
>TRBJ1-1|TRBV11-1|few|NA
CASRPPVWGAVRVTEAFF
TGTGCCAGCAGACCCCCCGTTTGGGGGGCCGTGAGGGTCACTGAAGCTTTCTTT
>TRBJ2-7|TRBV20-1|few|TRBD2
CSVRRREGLPEQYF
TGCAGTGTTAGACGGCGGGAGGGCCTTCCCGAGCAGTACTTC
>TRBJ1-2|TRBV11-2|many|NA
CATKRAFTNYGYTF
TGTGCCACCAAAAGGGCGTTTACTAACTATGGCTACACCTTC
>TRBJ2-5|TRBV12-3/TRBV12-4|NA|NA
CASSMHGLPGQETQYF
TGTGCCAGCAGTATGCATGGCTTACCAGGCCAAGAGACCCAGTACTTC
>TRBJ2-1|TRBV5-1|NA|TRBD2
CASSLGGTSEYNEQFF
TGCGCCAGCAGCTTGGGAGGGACTAGCGAGTACAATGAGCAGTTCTTC
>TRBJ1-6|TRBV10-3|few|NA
CAIRDRLGSPLHF
TGTGCCATCAGGGACAGACTGGGATCACCCCTCCACTTT
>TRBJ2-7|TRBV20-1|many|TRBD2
CSVLRSGRTYEQYF
TGCAGTGTTCTTCGGAGCGGGAGGACCTACGAGCAGTACTTC
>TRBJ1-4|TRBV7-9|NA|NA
CASSLRDGEKLFF
TGTGCCAGCAGCTTGAGGGACGGTGAAAAACTGTTTTTT
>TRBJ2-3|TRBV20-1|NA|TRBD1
CSANWRTGGSDTQYF
TGCAGTGCCAATTGGAGGACAGGGGGCTCAGATACGCAGTATTTT
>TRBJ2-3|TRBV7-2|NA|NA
CASSPPGLPKGRYF
TGTGCCAGCAGCCCGCCGGGACTCCCGAAAGGACGGTATTTT
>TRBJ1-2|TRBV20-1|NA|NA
CSARDDSNYGYTF
TGCAGTGCTAGAGATGACAGTAACTATGGCTACACCTTC
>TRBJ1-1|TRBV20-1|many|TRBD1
CSARDAGQGMNTEAFF
TGCAGTGCTAGAGATGCCGGACAGGGGATGAACACTGAAGCTTTCTTT
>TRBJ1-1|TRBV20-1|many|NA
CSARESAANTEAFF
TGCAGTGCTAGAGAATCAGCCGCGAACACTGAAGCTTTCTTT
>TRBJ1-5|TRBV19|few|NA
CASSSAGRWGNQPQHF
TGTGCCAGTAGTTCTGCAGGGAGGTGGGGCAATCAGCCCCAGCATTTT
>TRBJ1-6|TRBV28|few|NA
CASSDQEALSPLHF
TGTGCCAGCAGTGATCAGGAAGCACTCTCACCCCTCCACTTT
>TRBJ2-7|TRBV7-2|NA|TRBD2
CASSLARDYPYEQYF
TGTGCCAGCAGCTTAGCGCGGGACTACCCCTACGAGCAGTACTTC
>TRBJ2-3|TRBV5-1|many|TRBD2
CASSHGLTSGGTDTQYF
TGCGCCAGCAGCCACGGTCTGACTAGCGGGGGTACAGATACGCAGTATTTT
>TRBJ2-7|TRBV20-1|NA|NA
CSAVWSETYEQYF
TGCAGTGCCGTTTGGTCAGAGACCTACGAGCAGTACTTC
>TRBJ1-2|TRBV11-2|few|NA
CASSLGQNGGYTF
TGTGCCAGCAGCTTAGGACAGAACGGTGGCTACACCTTC
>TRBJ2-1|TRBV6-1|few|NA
CATKMARYNEQFF
TGTGCCACCAAGATGGCGAGATACAATGAGCAGTTCTTC
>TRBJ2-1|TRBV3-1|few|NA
CASSQEYNEQFF
TGTGCCAGCAGCCAAGAGTACAATGAGCAGTTCTTC
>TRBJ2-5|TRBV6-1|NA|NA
CASKQETQYF
TGTGCCAGCAAACAAGAGACCCAGTACTTC
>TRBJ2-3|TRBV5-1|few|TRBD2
CASSPTTSGFTDTQYF
TGCGCCAGCAGCCCGACAACTAGCGGCTTCACAGATACGCAGTATTTT
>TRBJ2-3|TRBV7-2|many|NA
CASSVSTDTQYF
TGTGCCAGCAGCGTTAGCACAGATACGCAGTATTTT
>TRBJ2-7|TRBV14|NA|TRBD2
CASSPLLGLAGDEQYF
TGTGCCAGCAGCCCCCTCCTTGGGCTAGCGGGAGACGAGCAGTACTTC
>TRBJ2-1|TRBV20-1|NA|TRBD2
CSASGVTGTSDYNEQFF
TGCAGTGCTAGTGGAGTCACCGGGACTAGCGACTACAATGAGCAGTTCTTC
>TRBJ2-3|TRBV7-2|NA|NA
CASSLAIARGTDTQYF
TGTGCCAGCAGCTTAGCAATAGCGCGGGGCACAGATACGCAGTATTTT
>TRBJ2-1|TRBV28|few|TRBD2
CASSGQGLANSYNEQFF
TGTGCCAGCAGCGGGCAGGGACTAGCGAATTCCTACAATGAGCAGTTCTTC
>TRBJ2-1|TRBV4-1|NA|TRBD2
CASSPSKTTSGDSYNEQFF
TGCGCCAGCAGCCCAAGCAAGACGACTAGCGGAGACTCCTACAATGAGCAGTTCTTC
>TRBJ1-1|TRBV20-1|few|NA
CSARLGLMNTEAFF
TGCAGTGCTAGATTAGGACTCATGAACACTGAAGCTTTCTTT
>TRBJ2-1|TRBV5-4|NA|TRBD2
CASSLGTSGRVAFF
TGTGCCAGCAGCTTGGGGACTAGCGGGAGGGTTGCGTTCTTC
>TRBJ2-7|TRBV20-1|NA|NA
CSARRGTAYEQYF
TGCAGTGCTAGAAGAGGGACGGCCTACGAGCAGTACTTC
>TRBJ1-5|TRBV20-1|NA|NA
CSASRGGNQPQHF
TGCAGTGCTAGCAGGGGAGGCAATCAGCCCCAGCATTTT
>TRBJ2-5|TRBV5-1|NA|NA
CASSLVPSETQYF
TGCGCCAGCAGCTTGGTCCCGAGTGAGACCCAGTACTTC
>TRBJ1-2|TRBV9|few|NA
CASSIDNYGYTF
TGTGCCAGCAGCATCGACAACTATGGCTACACCTTC
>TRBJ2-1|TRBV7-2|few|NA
CASSLNPDPNEQFF
TGTGCCAGCAGCTTAAACCCGGACCCCAATGAGCAGTTCTTC
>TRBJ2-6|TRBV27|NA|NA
CASSNLGSGANVLTF
TGTGCCAGCAGTAATTTGGGCTCTGGGGCCAACGTCCTGACTTTC
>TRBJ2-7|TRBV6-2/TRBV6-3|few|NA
CASSWMGYEQYF
TGTGCCAGCAGTTGGATGGGCTACGAGCAGTACTTC
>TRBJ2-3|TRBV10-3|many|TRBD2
CAISGPAGGPEDTQYF
TGTGCCATCAGTGGCCCAGCGGGAGGGCCTGAAGATACGCAGTATTTT
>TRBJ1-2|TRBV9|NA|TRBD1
CASSVDRGGGYTF
TGTGCCAGCAGCGTAGACAGGGGAGGTGGCTACACCTTC
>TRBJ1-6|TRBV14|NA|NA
CASSRRGRNPLHF
TGTGCCAGCAGCCGGCGGGGGCGTAATCCCCTCCACTTT
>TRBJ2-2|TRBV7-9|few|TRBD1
CASSSGQANTGELFF
TGTGCCAGCAGCTCGGGACAGGCGAACACCGGGGAGCTGTTTTTT
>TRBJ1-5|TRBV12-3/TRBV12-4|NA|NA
CASSLLARGNQPQHF
TGTGCCAGCAGTTTACTGGCGAGGGGCAATCAGCCCCAGCATTTT